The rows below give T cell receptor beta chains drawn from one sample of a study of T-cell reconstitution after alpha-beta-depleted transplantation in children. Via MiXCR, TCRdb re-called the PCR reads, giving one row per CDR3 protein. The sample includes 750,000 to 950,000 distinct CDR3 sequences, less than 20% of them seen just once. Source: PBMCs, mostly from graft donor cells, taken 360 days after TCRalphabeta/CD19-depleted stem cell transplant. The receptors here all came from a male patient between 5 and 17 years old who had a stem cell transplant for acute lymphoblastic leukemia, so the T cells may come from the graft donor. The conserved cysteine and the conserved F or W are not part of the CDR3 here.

ASSLGTVRFSYEQY | TRBV7-2
ASSPRTSGVAKNIQY | TRBV9
ASSLGTSGSGFGTQY | TRBV7-2
ASSVGVPNHEQY | TRBV9
ASTFRREGSGELF | TRBV12-3/TRBV12-4
ASSHGRGAPSYGYT | TRBV6-1
ASRLLTGGTEAF | TRBV7-8
ASSQSGLAGTQETQY | TRBV4-1
AIRQGPYNEQF | TRBV10-3
ASSQVVGGAGEQY | TRBV4-1
ASSTTGISHRGYT | TRBV5-5
ATSDFNAPTGEQF | TRBV24-1
ASSIQGPTAQH | TRBV27
ASSPLFTRPLSYEQY | TRBV5-1
ASKVLTEAF | TRBV25-1
SASGRANTEAF | TRBV20-1
ASSLEGRPYEQY | TRBV11-3
SARLTLGGSIIGGSYNEQF | TRBV20-1
ASGLGLGQGRANEQF | TRBV12-5
AWRAPRLAFHEQF | TRBV30
ASSKAGTVRIYSNQPQH | TRBV21-1
ASSVFPSITDTQY | TRBV9
ASSFRGYLGTEAF | TRBV5-1
SATRSGMGYNEQF | TRBV20-1
ASSHPGVWANEQF | TRBV4-1
ATRWGNEQF | TRBV24-1
SARDIALH | TRBV20-1